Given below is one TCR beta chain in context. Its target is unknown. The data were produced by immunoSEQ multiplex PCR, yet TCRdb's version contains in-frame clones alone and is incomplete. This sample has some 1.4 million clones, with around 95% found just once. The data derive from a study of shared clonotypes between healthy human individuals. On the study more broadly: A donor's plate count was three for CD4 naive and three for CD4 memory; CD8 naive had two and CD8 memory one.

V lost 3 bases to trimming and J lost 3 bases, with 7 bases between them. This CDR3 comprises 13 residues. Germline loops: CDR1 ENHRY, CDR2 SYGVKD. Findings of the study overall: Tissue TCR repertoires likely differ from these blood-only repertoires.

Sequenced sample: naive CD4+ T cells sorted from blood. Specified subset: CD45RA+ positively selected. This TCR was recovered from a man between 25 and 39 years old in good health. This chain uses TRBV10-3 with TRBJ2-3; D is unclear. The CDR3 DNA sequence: TGTGCCATCAGTGAAGAGGCAACAGATACGCAGTATTTT. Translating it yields CAISEEATDTQYF.